Presented here are 2 T cell receptor beta chains from one specimen sequenced in a study of blood T cell repertoires in COVID-19. The table came from immunoSEQ multiplex PCR; TCRdb's copy has only in-frame clones and leaves some out. The sample lists roughly 100,000 clones, almost 90% seen once, with 3.5% in the top ten. The sequenced material came from peripheral blood. These receptors came from a human donor in a cohort sampled during active COVID-19.

This chain uses TRBV21-1 with TRBJ1-6. TRBV21-1 is a pseudogene. The CDR3 has 15 amino acids. The CDR3 here is CASSGRAAYNSPLHF. Written as DNA, the CDR3 is TGTGCCAGCAGCGGAAGAGCGGCCTATAATTCACCCCTCCACTTT.

This clone was counted once. The chain has TRBV7-9 and TRBJ1-3; 7 positions agree with TRBD1. This CDR3 is 17 amino acids long. Trimming cost V 5 bases and J 0 bases; bases outside gene matches: 10. Germline CDR1 is SEHNR and CDR2 is FQNEAQ (reference sequence). The CDR3 bases are TGTGCCAGCAGCCATGGACAGGTCGTAAGCTCTGGAAACACCATATATTTT. Its protein product is CASSHGQVVSSGNTIYF.